Each of the 23 T cell receptor beta chains below was sequenced from the same sample in a study of OX40 agonist ivuxolimab in advanced cancers. TCRdb keeps only in-frame clones here, not all; method: immunoSEQ multiplex PCR. In the table there are 60,000 to 65,000 clones, under 90% of which are singletons. The sample here was CD4+ or CD8+ T cells sorted from blood, taken in a trial of the OX40 agonist ivuxolimab. The source is an adult with an advanced solid tumor such as melanoma, head and neck, liver or kidney cancer.

The chain carries TRBV6-6 and TRBJ1-2; D is possibly TRBD1 (6 bases). CDR3 length: 14 amino acids. The germline V gene encodes CDR1 MNHNY and CDR2 SVGAGI (reference sequence). Between the trimmed V and J ends, which lost 8 bases and 7 bases, there was a span of 20 bases. CDR3 region: CASVPEGGGRGYTF. The CDR3 DNA sequence: TGTGCCAGCGTCCCAGAGGGCGGGGGCCGTGGCTACACCTTC.

The V and J genes are TRBV5-1 and TRBJ2-2, with 8 bases aligning to TRBD1. V shed 5 bases, J shed 5 bases, and the junction held 5 bases outside the gene matches. Germline V gene data show CDR1 as SGHRS and CDR2 as YFSETQ. The length of the CDR3 is 14 residues. In DNA form, the CDR3 reads TGCGCCAGCAGAACAGGGGGTAATACCGGGGAGCTGTTTTTT. Translated: CASRTGGNTGELFF.

This chain connects TRBV9 to TRBJ2-6; D gene unclear. Germline CDR1 reads SGDLS; CDR2 reads YYNGEE. The CDR3 covers 15 residues. Trimming cost V 3 bases and J 3 bases, with 10 bases left between them. The CDR3 is CASSGQTGGANVLTF. The DNA for the CDR3 is TGTGCCAGCAGCGGACAAACCGGTGGGGCCAACGTCCTGACTTTC.

The chain recombines TRBV6-4 with TRBJ1-5; D uncertain. This CDR3 has 15 residues. Trimming stripped 3 bases from V and 2 bases from J, with 11 bases between. Germline-derived CDR1 and CDR2 are MRHNA and SNTAGT. CDR3 amino acids: CASSEVGGGNQPQHF. DNA of the CDR3: TGTGCCAGCAGTGAAGTGGGAGGCGGCAATCAGCCCCAGCATTTT.

This sequence joins TRBV28 and TRBJ1-5, with D possibly being TRBD1 (5 bases). The V and J ends lost 10 bases and 5 bases respectively, with 27 bases between them. Germline V gene data show CDR1 as MDHEN and CDR2 as SYDVKM. The CDR3 has 17 amino acids. The CDR3: CATSSLWGRSSDQPQHF. CDR3 sequence (DNA): TGTGCCACCTCCTCTTTATGGGGCAGGTCAAGCGATCAGCCCCAGCATTTT. The full variable domain, its missing parts supplied by reference TRBV28 and TRBJ1-5, is DVKVTQSSRYLVKRTGEKVFLECVQDMDHENMFWYRQDPGLGLRLIYFSYDVKMKEKGDIPEGYSVSREKKERFSLILESASTNQTSMYLCATSSLWGRSSDQPQHFGDGTRLSIL.

This clone was seen a handful of times. The CDR3 bases are TGTGCCAGTAGTATCGTCGGGGGGCCTGAAGCTTTCTTT. Translating gives CASSIVGGPEAFF. The gene calls are TRBV19 and TRBJ1-1; D may be TRBD1 (6 bases). The CDR3 is made up of 13 amino acids. Trimming stripped 3 bases from V and 6 bases from J, with 11 bases between. Germline CDR1 LNHDA, CDR2 SQIVND (reference sequence).

This clone was seen a handful of times. The chain uses TRBV28 and TRBJ2-1, with TRBD1 as a possible D gene (6 bases). Looked up from germline, CDR1 is MDHEN and CDR2 is SYDVKM. This CDR3 contains 18 residues. V was trimmed by 6 bases and J by 0 bases, leaving 21 bases between them. The CDR3 nucleotides read TGTGCCAGCAGCCACTCCCCCTTTAGGGGGAGCTCCTACAATGAGCAGTTCTTC. It specifies CASSHSPFRGSSYNEQFF.

In this sample, this clone turned up once. The chain recombines TRBV28 with TRBJ1-5; 9 positions match TRBD1. The CDR3 runs 15 residues. Germline V gene lookup returns CDR1 MDHEN and CDR2 SYDVKM. J lost 2 bases, V lost 5 bases, and 4 bases had no gene match. In DNA form, the CDR3 reads TGTGCCAGCAGTAACAGGGGGCAAGGCAATCAGCCCCAGCATTTT. Translation: CASSNRGQGNQPQHF.

This sequence joins TRBV6-6 and TRBJ1-2; D not certain. This CDR3 has 15 residues. V was cut by 0 bases and J by 1 base, with 9 bases left in between. Germline lookup yields CDR1 MNHNY and CDR2 SVGAGI (reference sequence). CDR3 amino acids: CASSYSGRNNYGYTF. The CDR3 DNA follows: TGTGCCAGCAGTTACTCGGGCCGAAATAACTATGGCTACACCTTC.

The genes are TRBV15 and TRBJ2-7; 9 bases match TRBD2. With V trimmed by 0 bases and J by 2 bases, 14 bases remained unmatched. The CDR3 loop spans 19 amino acids. The germline CDR1 and CDR2 sequences are LNHNV and YYDKDF (reference sequence). The chain's CDR3 is CATSREGLAINENPYEQYF. The CDR3 DNA follows: TGTGCCACCAGCAGAGAAGGACTAGCGATAAACGAAAACCCCTACGAGCAGTACTTC.

This clone was seen only once. The V gene is TRBV5-1, the J gene TRBJ1-2; no definite D call. The CDR3 has 14 residues. Per the germline V gene, CDR1 is SGHRS and CDR2 is YFSETQ. V lost 4 bases and J 1 base, leaving 11 bases between the germline ends. As DNA, the CDR3 is TGCGCCAGCAGCCCGCACCCTGTTAACTATGGCTACACCTTC. Amino acid sequence: CASSPHPVNYGYTF. Full variable domain (remainder filled in from reference TRBV5-1 and TRBJ1-2): KAGVTQTPRYLIKTRGQQVTLSCSPISGHRSVSWYQQTPGQGLQFLFEYFSETQRNKGNFPGRFSGRQFSNSRSEMNVSTLELGDSALYLCASSPHPVNYGYTFGSGTRLTVV.

The rearrangement joins TRBV2 to TRBJ2-3, with 13 bases fitting TRBD2. The germline gives CDR1 SNHLY, CDR2 FYNNEI. V was clipped by 1 base and J by 6 bases; unmatched bases: 4. The length of the CDR3 is 16 residues. In nucleotides, the CDR3 is TGTGCCAGCAGTGAAGGGACTAGCGGGAGATTGGATACGCAGTATTTT. Residues: CASSEGTSGRLDTQYF.

The chain is built from TRBV29-1 and TRBJ1-1; D not certain. The CDR3 totals 12 residues. The germline V gene encodes CDR1 SQVTM and CDR2 ANQGSEA. Trimming removed 7 bases at V and 3 bases at J, with 12 bases between. The CDR3 DNA is TGCAGCGCTACCCTCGCGGACACTGAAGCTTTCTTT. Translated, it gives CSATLADTEAFF. Full variable domain (remainder filled in from reference TRBV29-1 and TRBJ1-1): SAVISQKPSRDICQRGTSLTIQCQVDSQVTMMFWYRQQPGQSLTLIATANQGSEATYESGFVIDKFPISRPNLTFSTLTVSNMSPEDSSIYLCSATLADTEAFFGQGTRLTVV.

This rearrangement joins TRBV28 to TRBJ2-2, with 11 bases aligning to TRBD2. J gave up 1 base and V 3 bases, and 4 bases lay outside the gene matches. The CDR3 is 17 amino acids. Germline V lookup: CDR1 MDHEN, CDR2 SYDVKM. This CDR3 reads CASSLWTSGLNTGELFF. In DNA, the CDR3 is TGTGCCAGCAGTTTGTGGACTAGCGGGCTGAACACCGGGGAGCTGTTTTTT.

J is TRBJ1-5 and V is TRBV9; 8 bases line up with TRBD1. Trimming took 0 bases from V and 6 from J; bases not matched to a gene: 2. The CDR3 contains 14 residues. Germline CDR1 reads SGDLS; CDR2 reads YYNGEE. The CDR3 DNA sequence: TGTGCCAGCAGCGTAGGGACAGGGCCTCAGCCCCAGCATTTT. Translation gives CASSVGTGPQPQHF.

By sample share, this clone is medium-sized (0.01 to 0.1%). The chain's CDR3 is CASSFSRGLSKDSPLHF. The DNA of the CDR3 is TGTGCCAGCAGCTTCAGCAGGGGGCTTTCAAAGGATTCACCCCTCCACTTT. This chain uses TRBV5-6 with TRBJ1-6; TRBD1 agrees at 8 bases. The CDR3 totals 17 residues. Trimming removed 2 bases from V and 8 bases from J; junction bases left unmatched: 12. Germline CDR1 is SGHDT and CDR2 is YYEEEE.

The sample holds one count of this clone. The chain recombines TRBV19 with TRBJ2-1; 7 nucleotides line up with TRBD2. Germline-derived CDR1 and CDR2 are LNHDA and SQIVND (reference sequence). Unmatched junction bases numbered 11, after V lost 5 bases and J lost 7 bases. This CDR3 comprises 15 residues. The CDR3 nucleotides are TGTGCCAGTAGTTCCCGGTGGGGGGGTGGGAATGAGCAGTTCTTC. Translated, it gives CASSSRWGGGNEQFF.

This clone showed up just a few times. The sample has other DNA sequences that encode this CDR3 too. The gene calls are TRBV7-9 and TRBJ1-1; D remains ambiguous. With 1 base removed from V and 1 base from J, the gap between germline ends came to 10 bases. CDR3 length: 15 amino acids. In germline, CDR1 is SEHNR, CDR2 FQNEAQ (reference sequence). The CDR3 is CASSLGGSPNTEAFF. In DNA form, the CDR3 reads TGTGCCAGCAGCTTAGGAGGGTCGCCGAACACTGAAGCTTTCTTT.

V is TRBV6-1 and J is TRBJ2-5, with D hard to call. The CDR3 runs 13 residues. The V end was cut by 4 bases, the J end by 0 bases, with 6 bases between. CDR1 MNHNS and CDR2 SASEGT come from the germline V gene. The CDR3 DNA reads as TGTGCCAGCAGTGGCAGCTACCAAGAGACCCAGTACTTC. Translating gives CASSGSYQETQYF.

The V call is TRBV27, the J call TRBJ2-7; TRBD2 matches at 11 bases. There are 15 residues in the CDR3. V lost 5 bases to trimming and J lost 6 bases; unmatched junction nucleotides: 9. Germline-derived CDR1 and CDR2 are MNHEY and SMNVEV (reference sequence). CDR3 nucleotides: TGTGCCAGCAGTCCGATCACTAGCGGGAGTTCCGAGCAGTACTTC. This gives the protein CASSPITSGSSEQYF.

V usage is TRBV11-2 and J usage is TRBJ2-4, with unresolved D. CDR3 length: 12 amino acids. Germline V CDR1 and CDR2: SGHAT, FQNNGV. The V end lost 5 bases, the J end lost 8 bases, and 10 bases lay between the germline ends. CDR3 sequence reads: CASSPRQYIQYF. The CDR3 nucleotides read TGTGCCAGCAGCCCCCGCCAGTACATTCAGTACTTC. The entire variable domain, with the rest obtained from reference TRBV11-2 and TRBJ2-4, is as follows: EAGVAQSPRYKIIEKRQSVAFWCNPISGHATLYWYQQILGQGPKLLIQFQNNGVVDDSQLPKDRFSAERLKGVDSTLKIQPAKLEDSAVYLCASSPRQYIQYFGAGTRLSVL.

CDR3 sequence: CAWSAGSDGYTF. The CDR3 DNA reads as TGTGCCTGGAGTGCAGGGTCCGATGGCTACACCTTC. The V and J genes are TRBV30 and TRBJ1-2; maybe TRBD1 (5 bases). The CDR3 is made up of 12 amino acids. CDR1 is GTSNPN, CDR2 SVGIG, per germline (reference sequence). The ends were cut back, 1 base at V and 6 bases at J, with 9 bases in the middle. Supplemented by reference TRBV30 and TRBJ1-2, the full variable domain reads SQTIHQWPATLVQPVGSPLSLECTVEGTSNPNLYWYRQAAGRGLQLLFYSVGIGQISSEVPQNLSASRPQDRQFILSSKKLLLSDSGFYLCAWSAGSDGYTFGSGTRLTVV.

The rearrangement joins TRBV27 to TRBJ1-3, with D unclear. Trimming removed 6 bases from V and 3 bases from J, with 9 bases in between. CDR3 length: 13 residues. CDR1 is MNHEY and CDR2 is SMNVEV in the germline V gene (reference sequence). CDR3 bases: TGTGCCAGCAGCCTCAACTATGGAAACACCATATATTTT. Translation gives CASSLNYGNTIYF.